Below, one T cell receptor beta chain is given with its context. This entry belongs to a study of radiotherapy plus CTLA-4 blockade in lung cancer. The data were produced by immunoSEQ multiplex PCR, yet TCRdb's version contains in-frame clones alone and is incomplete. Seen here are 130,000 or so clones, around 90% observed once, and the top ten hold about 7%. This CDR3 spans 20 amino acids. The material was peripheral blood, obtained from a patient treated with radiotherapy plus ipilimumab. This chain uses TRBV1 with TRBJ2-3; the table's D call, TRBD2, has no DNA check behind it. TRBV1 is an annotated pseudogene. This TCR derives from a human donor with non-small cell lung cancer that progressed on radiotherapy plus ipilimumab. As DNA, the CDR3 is TGCACCAGCAGCCAAGTGCTAGCGGGACTAGCGGGAGGGCCCCCAGATACGCAGTATTTT. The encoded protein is CTSSQVLAGLAGGPPDTQYF.